This passage covers 25 T cell receptor beta chains from one sample sequenced in a study of beta chain features in type 1 diabetes. TCRB transcripts that were expressed got sequenced, as all of the isolated RNA had been reverse transcribed. The table came from immunoSEQ multiplex PCR; TCRdb's copy has only in-frame clones and leaves some out. The sample includes around 300,000 clones, roughly 8% of them seen just once. The specimen sequenced was central memory CD4+ T cells from blood. These TCRs come from a woman under 30 in good health.

The CDR3 loop reads CASSEVGREGNSPLHF. Here the CDR3 DNA reads TGTGCCAGCAGTGAAGTAGGCAGGGAGGGTAATTCACCCCTCCACTTT. The chain recombines TRBV2 with TRBJ1-6; tentative D call: TRBD1 (5 bases). CDR3 length: 16 amino acids. CDR1 and CDR2 (germline): SNHLY, FYNNEI. Trimming took 1 base from V and 6 from J, leaving 13 bases between them.

This clone was seen ten or more times. The J gene is TRBJ2-7, the V gene TRBV6-7; 7 bases map to TRBD2. TRBV6-7 belongs to the ORF category, with a function that is uncertain. The CDR3 is 13 residues long. The CDR3 DNA follows: TGTGCTGAACAACAGGAGCGGGATGGCGAGCAGTACTTC. Its protein is CAEQQERDGEQYF.

For the CDR3, the DNA is TGTGCCAGCAGCCCGGGGACAGACGGGGAGCTGTTTTTT. Translation: CASSPGTDGELFF. This chain connects TRBV7-8 to TRBJ2-2; 7 bases line up with TRBD1. Trimming took 5 bases from V and 7 from J; bases not matched to a gene: 4. This CDR3 comprises 13 residues. The germline V gene encodes CDR1 SGHVS and CDR2 FQNEAQ.

This clone was seen a handful of times. V and J are TRBV6-5 and TRBJ1-2, with D tentatively TRBD1 (6 bases). From germline, CDR1 is MNHEY and CDR2 SVGAGI. The CDR3 consists of 16 residues. V was cut by 2 bases and J by 8 bases, with 21 bases left in between. CDR3 loop: CASSYEIGGRMGGYTF. CDR3 nucleotides: TGTGCCAGCAGTTACGAGATCGGGGGGCGGATGGGCGGCTACACCTTC.

As to this clone: Distinct nucleotide sequences in the sample also encode this CDR3. The J gene is TRBJ1-2, the V gene TRBV7-2, with D uncertain. Per the germline V gene, CDR1 is SGHTA and CDR2 is FQGNSA. The CDR3 consists of 13 residues. Between the trimmed V and J ends, which lost 1 base and 3 bases, there was a span of 6 bases. The CDR3 spells CASSLDPDYGYTF. CDR3 DNA: TGTGCCAGCAGCTTAGACCCGGACTATGGCTACACCTTC.

The chain employs TRBV20-1 and TRBJ2-2; no clear D. Germline CDR1 reads DFQATT; CDR2 reads SNEGSKA (reference sequence). The CDR3 length is 10 residues. The CDR3 DNA reads TGCAGACTCCTCCCCGGGGAGCTGTTTTTT. Amino acids: CRLLPGELFF.

This clone showed up many times. Compared with germline, one end of the junction differs, possibly owing to a read error. The V gene is TRBV15, the J gene TRBJ1-2; D remains unclear. Looked up from germline, CDR1 is LNHNV and CDR2 is YYDKDF (reference sequence). The CDR3 covers 13 residues. CDR3 in DNA: TGTGCCACCAGCCGAGATTCCAACTATGGCTACACCTTC. Its translation: CATSRDSNYGYTF.

This clone appeared many times. The V gene is TRBV2, the J gene TRBJ2-6, with D tentatively TRBD1 (6 bases). CDR3 length: 15 residues. Trimming stripped 7 bases from V and 8 bases from J, with 18 bases between. Germline-derived CDR1 and CDR2 are SNHLY and FYNNEI. In DNA, the CDR3 is TGTGCCAGCACCCCCGTTAGTGGACAGTCCAACGTCCTGACTTTC. This sequence encodes CASTPVSGQSNVLTF.

V usage is TRBV5-4 and J usage is TRBJ2-5; D gene uncertain. Germline-derived CDR1 and CDR2 are SGHNT and YYREEE (reference sequence). This CDR3 comprises 15 residues. V was clipped by 4 bases and J by 5 bases, with 18 bases between them. The CDR3 sequence is CASSQDARLGETQYF. The CDR3 region has the DNA TGTGCCAGCAGCCAAGATGCCAGGCTGGGGGAGACCCAGTACTTC.

This clone was seen at least ten times. The V call is TRBV30, the J call TRBJ2-7, with a weak D call TRBD1 (6 bases). Per germline, CDR1 GTSNPN and CDR2 SVGIG (reference sequence). Trimming cost V 1 base and J 2 bases, with 6 bases left between them. The CDR3 is made up of 12 amino acids. Here the CDR3 reads CAWSDRAYEQYF. In DNA, the CDR3 is TGTGCCTGGAGTGACAGGGCCTACGAGCAGTACTTC.

This clone was recorded at least ten times. J is TRBJ1-1 and V is TRBV5-6; D is ambiguous. Trimming took 2 bases from V and 0 from J, leaving 8 bases between them. Per the germline V gene, CDR1 is SGHDT and CDR2 is YYEEEE. The CDR3 spans 14 residues. For the CDR3, the DNA is TGTGCCAGCAGCTTTGGGTCGATGAACACTGAAGCTTTCTTT. It encodes CASSFGSMNTEAFF.

This clone was seen only a few times. The chain is built from TRBV27 and TRBJ1-5; D is perhaps TRBD1 (5 bases). Trimming took 6 bases from V and 6 from J, leaving 36 bases between them. The V gene's germline CDR1 is MNHEY and CDR2 SMNVEV (reference sequence). This CDR3 is 21 amino acids long. The CDR3 nucleotides read TGTGCCAGCAGCCCGCCCCACCTAAAGGGGAGCTTTTGTGAGGGATGTCAGCCCCAGCATTTT. It yields the protein CASSPPHLKGSFCEGCQPQHF.

Turning to this clone: A read error may produce the germline difference seen at one junction end. The chain is built from TRBV4-1 and TRBJ2-5; 9 positions match TRBD1. The germline gives CDR1 MGHRA, CDR2 YSYEKL. This CDR3 comprises 15 residues. The CDR3 DNA reads TGCGCCAGCAGCCCAGCAGGACAGGGGAAAGAGCCCCAGTACTTC. Amino acids: CASSPAGQGKEPQYF.

This clone has just a few counts. This CDR3 is also generated by other DNA sequences in the sample. The CDR3 loop is CASSVGVNEKLFF. The CDR3 DNA reads as TGTGCCAGCAGCGTAGGGGTTAATGAAAAACTGTTTTTT. The chain is built from TRBV9 and TRBJ1-4, with unresolved D. The CDR3 consists of 13 residues. Looked up from germline, CDR1 is SGDLS and CDR2 is YYNGEE. Trimming pared 0 bases from V and 4 bases from J, leaving 4 bases between.

CDR3 nucleotide sequence: TGTGCCAGCAGCCCGAGCCCTAGCTCCTACGAGCAGTACTTC. It translates to CASSPSPSSYEQYF. The chain is built from TRBV11-3 and TRBJ2-7, with D unclear. The CDR3 length is 14 residues. Trimming took 5 bases from V and 0 from J, leaving 11 bases between them. From germline, CDR1 is SGHNT and CDR2 YENEEA.

This sequence joins TRBV6-4 and TRBJ2-1; D might be TRBD1 (5 bases). Germline CDR1 reads MRHNA; CDR2 reads SNTAGT. The CDR3 loop spans 13 amino acids. The ends were cut back, 7 bases at V and 5 bases at J, with 12 bases in the middle. The CDR3 nucleotides are TGTGCCAGCAAAGGGGCACTGAACAATGAGCAGTTCTTC. Translated: CASKGALNNEQFF.

The rearrangement uses TRBV7-9 and TRBJ2-7; 9 bases match TRBD1. This CDR3 spans 17 amino acids. Germline V lookup: CDR1 SEHNR, CDR2 FQNEAQ (reference sequence). The V and J ends lost 5 bases and 3 bases, in that order; junction bases with no gene match: 14. The CDR3 DNA follows: TGTGCCAGCAGCGCCTCGGGACAGGGCCTTTGGCACTACGAGCAGTACTTC. Encoded protein: CASSASGQGLWHYEQYF.

This clone was counted a few times. The chain couples TRBV7-2 to TRBJ1-1; weak D call: TRBD1 (5 bases). The germline V gene encodes CDR1 SGHTA and CDR2 FQGNSA. The CDR3 totals 13 residues. The V end lost 8 bases, the J end lost 4 bases, and 14 bases lay between the germline ends. CDR3 protein: CASGPGWSTEAFF. For the CDR3, the DNA is TGTGCCAGCGGGCCAGGGTGGAGCACTGAAGCTTTCTTT.

CDR3 DNA sequence: TGTGCCAGCAGTTACCCGGCCGGTTATGGCTACACCTTC. Translated: CASSYPAGYGYTF. The gene calls are TRBV6-5 and TRBJ1-2; D remains ambiguous. The CDR3 is made up of 13 amino acids. Trimming cost V 2 bases and J 5 bases, with 9 bases left between them. The germline CDR1 and CDR2 sequences are MNHEY and SVGAGI.

Details on this clone: Other DNA sequences within the sample encode an identical CDR3. The chain joins TRBV20-1 to TRBJ1-1, with D maybe TRBD1 (5 bases). The germline V gene encodes CDR1 DFQATT and CDR2 SNEGSKA (reference sequence). This CDR3 spans 11 amino acids. Trimming cost V 5 bases and J 4 bases, with 8 bases left between them. The CDR3 DNA is TGCAGTGCTTCAGGGAGCACTGAAGCTTTCTTT. This encodes CSASGSTEAFF.

Only a few counts were recorded for this clone. This chain uses TRBV29-1 with TRBJ2-3; the match to TRBD2 covers 8 bases. The CDR3 runs 14 residues. V shed 6 bases and J 7 bases; nucleotides not matched to a gene: 12. Germline assignment: CDR1 SQVTM and CDR2 ANQGSEA. The CDR3 is CSVGRAGVRYTQYF. DNA for the CDR3: TGCAGCGTCGGTCGAGCGGGAGTAAGGTATACGCAGTATTTT.

This clone came up a few times. Here the CDR3 reads CASSFGREVYEQYF. CDR3 bases: TGTGCCAGCAGCTTCGGACGGGAGGTCTACGAGCAGTACTTC. This chain connects TRBV11-2 to TRBJ2-7; 7 bases are shared with TRBD2. With V trimmed by 3 bases and J by 3 bases, 5 bases remained unmatched. CDR1 SGHAT and CDR2 FQNNGV come from the germline V gene. The CDR3 is 14 amino acids.

This clone has at least ten counts. The J gene is TRBJ2-2, the V gene TRBV29-1, with no clear D. Germline V lookup: CDR1 SQVTM, CDR2 ANQGSEA. The CDR3 loop spans 10 amino acids. Deletions cut 7 bases from V and 11 bases from J, with 11 bases between. The CDR3, as DNA: TGCAGCGCCCGTGACTCCGAGCTGTTTTTT. The encoded protein is CSARDSELFF.

This rearrangement joins TRBV9 to TRBJ1-6, with D unclear. The V end lost 4 bases, the J end lost 0 bases, and 8 bases lay between the germline ends. The germline gives CDR1 SGDLS, CDR2 YYNGEE. The CDR3 consists of 15 residues. CDR3 in DNA: TGTGCCAGCAGCTTCCAAAGCTCCTATAATTCACCCCTCCACTTT. Translated: CASSFQSSYNSPLHF.

V is TRBV15 and J is TRBJ2-1; TRBD1 aligns across 7 bases. The V and J ends lost 0 bases and 4 bases, in that order; junction bases with no gene match: 9. This CDR3 region has 17 residues. Germline V gene data show CDR1 as LNHNV and CDR2 as YYDKDF (reference sequence). This chain's CDR3 is CATSRDLSRQGYNEQFF. The CDR3 DNA reads as TGTGCCACCAGCAGAGATCTTTCTCGACAGGGATACAATGAGCAGTTCTTC.